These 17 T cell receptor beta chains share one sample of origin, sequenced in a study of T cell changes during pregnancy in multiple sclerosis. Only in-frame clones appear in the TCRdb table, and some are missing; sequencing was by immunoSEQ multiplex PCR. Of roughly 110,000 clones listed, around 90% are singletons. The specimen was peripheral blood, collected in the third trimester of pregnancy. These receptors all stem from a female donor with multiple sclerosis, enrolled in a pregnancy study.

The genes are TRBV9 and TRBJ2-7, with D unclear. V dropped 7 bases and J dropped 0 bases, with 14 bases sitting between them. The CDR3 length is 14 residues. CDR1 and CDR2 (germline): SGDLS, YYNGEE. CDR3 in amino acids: CASSRSLFSYEQYF. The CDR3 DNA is TGTGCCAGCTCTAGGTCCCTCTTCTCCTACGAGCAGTACTTC.

CDR3 coding DNA: TGTGCCAGCAGCTTCCTAGCGGGGGGAAGCGGATATACGCAGTATTTT. Residues: CASSFLAGGSGYTQYF. The rearrangement joins TRBV7-9 to TRBJ2-3, with TRBD2 identical over 11 bases. The trim removed 3 bases at V and 7 bases at J, leaving 9 bases unmatched. CDR3 size: 16 residues. Germline V gives CDR1 SEHNR, CDR2 FQNEAQ (reference sequence).

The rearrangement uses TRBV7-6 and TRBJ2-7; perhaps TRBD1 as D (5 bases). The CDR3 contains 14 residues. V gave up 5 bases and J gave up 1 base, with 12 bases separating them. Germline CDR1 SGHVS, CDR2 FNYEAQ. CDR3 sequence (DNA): TGTGCCAGCAGCCTAAGCGACAGTTCCTACGAGCAGTACTTC. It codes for CASSLSDSSYEQYF.

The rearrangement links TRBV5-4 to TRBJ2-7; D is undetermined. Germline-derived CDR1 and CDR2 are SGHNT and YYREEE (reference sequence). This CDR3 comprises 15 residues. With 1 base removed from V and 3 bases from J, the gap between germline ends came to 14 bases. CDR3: CASSLKESGGYEQYF. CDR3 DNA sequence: TGTGCCAGCAGCTTGAAGGAATCGGGTGGCTACGAGCAGTACTTC.

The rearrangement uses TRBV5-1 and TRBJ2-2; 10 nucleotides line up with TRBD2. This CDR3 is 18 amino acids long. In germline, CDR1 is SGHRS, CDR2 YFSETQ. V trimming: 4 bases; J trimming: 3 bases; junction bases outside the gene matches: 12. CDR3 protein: CASSPKSGLAGDTGELFF. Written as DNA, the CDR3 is TGCGCCAGCAGCCCCAAAAGTGGGCTAGCGGGAGACACCGGGGAGCTGTTTTTT.

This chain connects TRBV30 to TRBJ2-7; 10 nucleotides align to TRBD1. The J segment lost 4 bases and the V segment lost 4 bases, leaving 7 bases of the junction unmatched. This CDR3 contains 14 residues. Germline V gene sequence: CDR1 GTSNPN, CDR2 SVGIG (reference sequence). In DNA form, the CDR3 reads TGTGCCTGGACACGACAGGGGGCGACGTACGAGCAGTACTTC. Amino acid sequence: CAWTRQGATYEQYF.

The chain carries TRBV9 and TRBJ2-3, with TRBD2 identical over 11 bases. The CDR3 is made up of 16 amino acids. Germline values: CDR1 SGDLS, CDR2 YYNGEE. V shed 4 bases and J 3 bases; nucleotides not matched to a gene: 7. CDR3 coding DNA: TGTGCCAGCAGCCCCTATAGCGGGAGGGGGACAGATACGCAGTATTTT. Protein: CASSPYSGRGTDTQYF. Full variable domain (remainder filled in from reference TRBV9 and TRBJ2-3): DSGVTQTPKHLITATGQRVTLRCSPRSGDLSVYWYQQSLDQGLQFLIQYYNGEERAKGNILERFSAQQFPDLHSELNLSSLELGDSALYFCASSPYSGRGTDTQYFGPGTRLTVL.

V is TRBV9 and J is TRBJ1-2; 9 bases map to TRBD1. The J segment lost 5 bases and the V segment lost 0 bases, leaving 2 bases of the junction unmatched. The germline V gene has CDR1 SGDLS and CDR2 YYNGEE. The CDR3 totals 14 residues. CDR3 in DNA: TGTGCCAGCAGCGTAGGAGGGACAGGGTATGGCTACACCTTC. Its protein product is CASSVGGTGYGYTF.

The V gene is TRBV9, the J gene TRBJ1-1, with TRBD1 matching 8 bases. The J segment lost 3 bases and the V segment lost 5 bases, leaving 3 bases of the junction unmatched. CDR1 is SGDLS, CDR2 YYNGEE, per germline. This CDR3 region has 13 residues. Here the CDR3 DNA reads TGTGCCAGCAGTGGACAGGGCTACACTGAAGCTTTCTTT. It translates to CASSGQGYTEAFF.

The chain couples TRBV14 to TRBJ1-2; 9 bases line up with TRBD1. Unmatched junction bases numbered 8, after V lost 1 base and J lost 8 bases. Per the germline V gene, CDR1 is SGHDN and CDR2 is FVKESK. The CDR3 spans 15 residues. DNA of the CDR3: TGTGCCAGCAGCCAAGGGCGACAGGGGGTCGGAGGCTACACCTTC. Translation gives CASSQGRQGVGGYTF. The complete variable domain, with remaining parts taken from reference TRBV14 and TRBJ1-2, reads EAGVTQFPSHSVIEKGQTVTLRCDPISGHDNLYWYRRVMGKEIKFLLHFVKESKQDESGMPNNRFLAERTGGTYSTLKVQPAELEDSGVYFCASSQGRQGVGGYTFGSGTRLTVV.

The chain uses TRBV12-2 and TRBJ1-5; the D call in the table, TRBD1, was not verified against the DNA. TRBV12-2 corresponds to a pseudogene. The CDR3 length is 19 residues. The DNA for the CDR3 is TGTGCAAGTCGCTGTGTACCCCAGGGGGTGATTGTACCCAATCAGCCCCAGCATTTT. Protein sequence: CASRCVPQGVIVPNQPQHF.

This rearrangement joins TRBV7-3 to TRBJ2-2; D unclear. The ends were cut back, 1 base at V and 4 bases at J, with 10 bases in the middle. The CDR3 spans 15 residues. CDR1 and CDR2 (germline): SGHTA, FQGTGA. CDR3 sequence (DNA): TGTGCCAGCAGCTTAAACGGGTACGGCACCGGGGAGCTGTTTTTT. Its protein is CASSLNGYGTGELFF.

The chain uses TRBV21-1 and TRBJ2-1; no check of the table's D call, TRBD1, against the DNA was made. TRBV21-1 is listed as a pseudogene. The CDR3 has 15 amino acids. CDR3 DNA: TGTGCCAGCAGCAACGGCCGGACAGGGGGCAATGAGCAGTTCTTC. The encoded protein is CASSNGRTGGNEQFF.

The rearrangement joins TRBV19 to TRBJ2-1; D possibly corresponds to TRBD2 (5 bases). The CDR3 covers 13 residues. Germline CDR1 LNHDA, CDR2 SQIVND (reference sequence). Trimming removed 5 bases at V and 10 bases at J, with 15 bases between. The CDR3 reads CASSHGPGGEQFF. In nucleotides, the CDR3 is TGTGCCAGTAGTCATGGACCGGGCGGGGAGCAGTTCTTC. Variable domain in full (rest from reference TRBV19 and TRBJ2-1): DGGITQSPKYLFRKEGQNVTLSCEQNLNHDAMYWYRQDPGQGLRLIYYSQIVNDFQKGDIAEGYSVSREKKESFPLTVTSAQKNPTAFYLCASSHGPGGEQFFGPGTRLTVL.

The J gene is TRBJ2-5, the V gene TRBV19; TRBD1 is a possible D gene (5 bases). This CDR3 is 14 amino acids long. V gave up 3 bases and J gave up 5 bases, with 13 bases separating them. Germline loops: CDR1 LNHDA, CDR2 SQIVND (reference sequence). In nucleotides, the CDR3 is TGTGCCAGTAGTATGCAAGGGGCTGGGGAGACCCAGTACTTC. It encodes CASSMQGAGETQYF.

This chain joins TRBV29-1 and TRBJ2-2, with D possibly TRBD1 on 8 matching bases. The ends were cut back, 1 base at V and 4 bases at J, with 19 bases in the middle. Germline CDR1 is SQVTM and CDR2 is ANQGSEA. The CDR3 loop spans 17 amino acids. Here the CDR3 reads CSVEGGGTGSTTGELFF. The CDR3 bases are TGCAGCGTTGAAGGGGGGGGGACAGGTTCCACCACCGGGGAGCTGTTTTTT.

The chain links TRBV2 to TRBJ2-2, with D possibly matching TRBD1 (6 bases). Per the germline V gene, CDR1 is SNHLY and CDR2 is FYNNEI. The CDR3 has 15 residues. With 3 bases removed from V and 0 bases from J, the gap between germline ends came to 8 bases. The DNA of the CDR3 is TGTGCCAGCAGTGAGGACAGAACGAACACCGGGGAGCTGTTTTTT. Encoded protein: CASSEDRTNTGELFF.